One and the same sample provided the 30 T cell receptor beta chains below, sequenced in a study of cytomegalovirus exposure and HLA in healthy donors. Primers for the PCR totalled 60 Vbeta and 13 Jbeta. Here immunoSEQ multiplex PCR was the method, and the copy in TCRdb shows in-frame clones only, minus some. The sample carries approximately 89,000 clones, 85% recorded once. The sequenced material came from PBMCs. These receptors were taken from a middle-aged man in good health and CMV-seropositive.

The chain has TRBV28 and TRBJ1-2, with 8 bases matching TRBD1. This CDR3 has 13 amino acids. The trim removed 6 bases at V and 7 bases at J, leaving 7 bases unmatched. Germline assignment: CDR1 MDHEN and CDR2 SYDVKM. CDR3 DNA sequence: TGTGCCAGCAGATCTCCGACAGGGGTTGGCTACACCTTC. Protein: CASRSPTGVGYTF.

V gene TRBV6-1 combines with J gene TRBJ2-3, with 12 nucleotides matching TRBD2. The junction had 3 bases not matched to a gene; V was cut back by 8 bases and J by 0 bases. Germline lookup yields CDR1 MNHNS and CDR2 SASEGT. The CDR3 contains 15 residues. CDR3 sequence: CASFGTSGSTDTQYF. CDR3 in DNA: TGTGCCAGCTTTGGGACTAGCGGGAGCACAGATACGCAGTATTTT.

The chain couples TRBV7-3 to TRBJ2-5; 9 positions agree with TRBD2. Germline V lookup: CDR1 SGHTA, CDR2 FQGTGA. V shed 2 bases, J shed 1 base, and the junction held 5 bases outside the gene matches. The CDR3 is 16 amino acids. Here the CDR3 DNA reads TGTGCCAGCAGCTTATCTGCTAGCGGGGCCCAAGAGACCCAGTACTTC. Translation gives CASSLSASGAQETQYF.

The rearrangement uses TRBV12-5 and TRBJ1-5, with 7 bases identical to TRBD1. V shed 6 bases and J 9 bases; nucleotides not matched to a gene: 20. Germline CDR1 is LGHNT and CDR2 is FRNRAP. This CDR3 contains 17 residues. CDR3 coding DNA: TGTGCTAGTGGGGGGGATAACGGACAGGACCCAGGGAGGCCCCAGCATTTT. Translated: CASGGDNGQDPGRPQHF.

The chain's CDR3 is CASSMRVSGNTIYF. The CDR3 DNA reads TGTGCCAGTAGTATGCGGGTCTCTGGAAACACCATATATTTT. The gene calls are TRBV19 and TRBJ1-3; no clear D. CDR3 length equals 14 residues. CDR1 LNHDA and CDR2 SQIVND come from the germline V gene (reference sequence). V dropped 3 bases and J dropped 0 bases, with 6 bases sitting between them. Filled out from reference TRBV19 and TRBJ1-3, the complete variable domain reads DGGITQSPKYLFRKEGQNVTLSCEQNLNHDAMYWYRQDPGQGLRLIYYSQIVNDFQKGDIAEGYSVSREKKESFPLTVTSAQKNPTAFYLCASSMRVSGNTIYFGEGSWLTVV.

V and J are TRBV9 and TRBJ2-7; 8 nucleotides line up with TRBD2. The V gene end was trimmed by 4 bases and the J gene end by 5 bases; junction bases not matched to a gene: 17. The CDR3 covers 17 residues. Germline CDR1 and CDR2: SGDLS and YYNGEE. CDR3 in DNA: TGTGCCAGCAGCCCGGAGGGGGGGCTAGCGGGTCTACACGAGCAGTACTTC. Amino acids: CASSPEGGLAGLHEQYF.

This chain uses TRBV6-5 with TRBJ2-2, with a weak D call TRBD2 (6 bases). CDR1 MNHEY and CDR2 SVGAGI come from the germline V gene. The CDR3 sequence is 16 residues long. The germline V and J ends were trimmed by 3 bases and 3 bases, with 14 bases remaining between them. In DNA form, the CDR3 reads TGTGCCAGCAGTTATTTCGGGAGTTTAGACACCGGGGAGCTGTTTTTT. Amino acid sequence: CASSYFGSLDTGELFF.

This sequence joins TRBV18 and TRBJ2-5; D might be TRBD2 (6 bases). Germline V gene sequence: CDR1 KGHSH, CDR2 LQKENI. The CDR3 totals 12 residues. Trimming removed 5 bases from V and 11 bases from J, with 15 bases in between. The CDR3 bases are TGTGCCAGCTCAATTATTCCCCGGGAGCAGTACTTC. It specifies CASSIIPREQYF.

This chain links TRBV5-1 with TRBJ2-5; 11 nucleotides agree with TRBD1. The CDR3 totals 15 residues. V was pared by 3 bases and J by 1 base, with 2 bases of the junction left unmatched. The germline V gene encodes CDR1 SGHRS and CDR2 YFSETQ. The CDR3 coding sequence is TGCGCCAGCAGCTCGGGGACAGGGGGCCAAGAGACCCAGTACTTC. Protein: CASSSGTGGQETQYF.

The DNA for the CDR3 is TGTGCCAGCAGTTACTCGGGCAGGGTACGCGATGAGCAGTTCTTC. It encodes CASSYSGRVRDEQFF. The genes are TRBV6-5 and TRBJ2-1; maybe TRBD1 (5 bases). CDR3 size: 15 residues. Germline CDR1 MNHEY, CDR2 SVGAGI. Trimming shortened V by 0 bases and J by 8 bases, and 14 bases separated the two germline ends.

The rearrangement joins TRBV7-2 to TRBJ2-1; 13 bases match TRBD2. Germline trimming cut 5 bases from V and 3 bases from J; bases unmatched to any gene: 7. Germline values: CDR1 SGHTA, CDR2 FQGNSA. The CDR3 covers 17 residues. The CDR3 sequence: CASSRTGTSGNYNEQFF. The CDR3 coding sequence is TGTGCCAGCAGCAGAACCGGGACTAGCGGGAACTACAATGAGCAGTTCTTC.

This clone was detected once. This rearrangement joins TRBV5-1 to TRBJ2-7; 10 bases are shared with TRBD1. V was clipped by 0 bases and J by 5 bases; unmatched bases: 5. This CDR3 is 15 amino acids long. Germline loops: CDR1 SGHRS, CDR2 YFSETQ. In DNA form, the CDR3 reads TGCGCCAGCAGCTTGGCGGGACAGGGGTACCACGAGCAGTACTTC. Translated, it gives CASSLAGQGYHEQYF. Using reference TRBV5-1 and TRBJ2-7 for the parts outside the CDR3, the full variable domain is KAGVTQTPRYLIKTRGQQVTLSCSPISGHRSVSWYQQTPGQGLQFLFEYFSETQRNKGNFPGRFSGRQFSNSRSEMNVSTLELGDSALYLCASSLAGQGYHEQYFGPGTRLTVT.

V and J are TRBV19 and TRBJ1-1, with D perhaps matching TRBD1 (6 bases). This CDR3 has 15 residues. The germline CDR1 and CDR2 sequences are LNHDA and SQIVND (reference sequence). Trimming cost V 4 bases and J 5 bases, with 17 bases left between them. In nucleotides, the CDR3 is TGTGCCAGTAGTACTTCCGGGGGGCTGAGAACTGAAGCTTTCTTT. It translates to CASSTSGGLRTEAFF.

The chain uses TRBV6-5 and TRBJ1-6, with D tentatively TRBD1 (5 bases). The CDR3 spans 14 residues. Germline loops: CDR1 MNHEY, CDR2 SVGAGI. V lost 7 bases, J lost 10 bases, and 17 bases lay in between. The CDR3 protein is CASKQDGGESPLHF. In DNA, the CDR3 is TGTGCCAGCAAACAGGACGGCGGGGAATCACCCCTCCACTTT.

V is TRBV6-6 and J is TRBJ2-7; 9 nucleotides line up with TRBD1. J gave up 5 bases and V 8 bases, and 10 bases lay outside the gene matches. CDR3 length equals 14 residues. The germline V gene encodes CDR1 MNHNY and CDR2 SVGAGI (reference sequence). CDR3 bases: TGTGCCAGCTGTACAGGGGGCGTCTTTAACGAGCAGTACTTC. Its translation is CASCTGGVFNEQYF.

J is TRBJ1-4 and V is TRBV19, with 7 bases that match TRBD1. This CDR3 is 15 amino acids long. Unmatched junction bases numbered 8, after V lost 4 bases and J lost 6 bases. The V gene's germline CDR1 is LNHDA and CDR2 SQIVND (reference sequence). The CDR3 here is CASSKRGTDYEKLFF. The CDR3 coding sequence is TGTGCCAGTAGTAAACGGGGGACAGATTATGAAAAACTGTTTTTT.

The chain carries TRBV10-2 and TRBJ1-5; tentatively, D is TRBD1 (5 bases). The CDR3 is 16 amino acids. The germline V gene has CDR1 WSHSY and CDR2 SAAADI. V lost 3 bases, J lost 2 bases, and 14 bases lay in between. This CDR3 reads CASSERRRDGNQPQHF. DNA for the CDR3: TGCGCCAGCAGTGAACGTCGCAGGGATGGCAATCAGCCCCAGCATTTT.

The V and J genes are TRBV9 and TRBJ2-2, with D possibly TRBD1 on 6 matching bases. CDR1 and CDR2 from the germline V gene are SGDLS and YYNGEE. The CDR3 is made up of 14 amino acids. V lost 5 bases, J lost 0 bases, and 8 bases lay in between. The CDR3 here is CASRRGSNTGELFF. CDR3 in DNA: TGTGCCAGCAGGAGGGGGTCGAACACCGGGGAGCTGTTTTTT.

The V and J genes are TRBV25-1 and TRBJ2-1; D gene ambiguous. CDR3 length: 15 amino acids. Between the trimmed V and J ends, which lost 5 bases and 0 bases, there was a span of 11 bases. Germline V gives CDR1 MGHDK, CDR2 SYGVNS. CDR3 nucleotides: TGTGCCAGCAGTCCCCTTAGCAGCTCCTACAATGAGCAGTTCTTC. This codes for CASSPLSSSYNEQFF.

This chain joins TRBV6-5 and TRBJ2-1; possibly TRBD1 for D (6 bases). The germline CDR1 and CDR2 sequences are MNHEY and SVGAGI. V lost 5 bases to trimming and J lost 6 bases, with 17 bases between them. The CDR3 is made up of 15 amino acids. The CDR3 loop reads CASSHKGQFTNEQFF. The CDR3 DNA follows: TGTGCCAGCAGTCACAAGGGACAATTCACCAATGAGCAGTTCTTC.

The chain combines TRBV19 with TRBJ1-5, with TRBD1 matching 11 bases. CDR3 length: 17 amino acids. The germline V gene has CDR1 LNHDA and CDR2 SQIVND (reference sequence). Trimming removed 1 base from V and 4 bases from J; junction bases left unmatched: 6. CDR3 DNA: TGTGCCAGTAGTATAGGGGGGGACAGGGGGTTGAATCAGCCCCAGCATTTT. Residues: CASSIGGDRGLNQPQHF.

This sequence joins TRBV6-1 and TRBJ2-1; D not certain. Trimming took 6 bases from V and 8 from J, leaving 11 bases between them. Germline V lookup: CDR1 MNHNS, CDR2 SASEGT. CDR3 length equals 12 residues. Here the CDR3 reads CASRMETDEQFF. Here the CDR3 DNA reads TGTGCCAGCAGGATGGAGACTGATGAGCAGTTCTTC.

V is TRBV29-1 and J is TRBJ1-1; TRBD1 aligns across 9 bases. The J segment lost 3 bases and the V segment lost 7 bases, leaving 9 bases of the junction unmatched. The V gene's germline CDR1 is SQVTM and CDR2 ANQGSEA. The CDR3 length is 14 residues. The CDR3 here is CSGANRGQYTEAFF. The CDR3 DNA sequence: TGCAGCGGCGCTAACAGGGGGCAGTACACTGAAGCTTTCTTT.

The genes are TRBV6-5 and TRBJ2-5, with 10 bases lining up with TRBD1. The CDR3 is 16 amino acids. Germline CDR1 and CDR2: MNHEY and SVGAGI. The trim removed 4 bases at V and 5 bases at J, leaving 10 bases unmatched. The CDR3 is CASSLLSGQGFETQYF. The CDR3 DNA reads as TGTGCCAGCAGTTTACTTTCGGGACAGGGGTTTGAGACCCAGTACTTC.

The chain has TRBV19 and TRBJ1-5; D might be TRBD1 (6 bases). The V and J ends lost 7 bases and 0 bases respectively, with 7 bases between them. Per the germline V gene, CDR1 is LNHDA and CDR2 is SQIVND (reference sequence). This CDR3 has 13 amino acids. This chain's CDR3 is CASNRDSNQPQHF. The CDR3 bases are TGTGCCAGTAACAGGGATAGCAATCAGCCCCAGCATTTT.

The chain uses TRBV6-1 and TRBJ1-1, with D maybe TRBD1 (5 bases). V lost 3 bases and J lost 1, with 6 bases in between. The CDR3 spans 13 residues. Germline V gene sequence: CDR1 MNHNS, CDR2 SASEGT. As DNA, the CDR3 is TGTGCCAGCAGTGAGACAGAGAACACTGAAGCTTTCTTT. Encoded protein: CASSETENTEAFF.

The chain links TRBV5-4 to TRBJ2-3; TRBD2 matches 7 bases. The CDR3 loop spans 15 amino acids. The germline V gene has CDR1 SGHNT and CDR2 YYREEE (reference sequence). Trimming cost V 6 bases and J 2 bases; bases outside gene matches: 9. The CDR3 DNA reads TGTGCCAGCATCAAGAGGGCGGGAGACACAGATACGCAGTATTTT. Its protein product is CASIKRAGDTDTQYF.

The chain has TRBV19 and TRBJ2-5; TRBD2 matches 12 bases. In germline, CDR1 is LNHDA, CDR2 SQIVND (reference sequence). The CDR3 runs to 17 residues. After removal of 2 bases from V and 1 base from J, the junction contained 5 bases not matched to a gene. The chain's CDR3 is CASSIIPSGGVQETQYF. CDR3 coding DNA: TGTGCCAGTAGTATAATCCCTAGCGGGGGGGTCCAAGAGACCCAGTACTTC.

The V gene is TRBV11-3, the J gene TRBJ1-2; D is unresolved. Germline V gene data show CDR1 as SGHNT and CDR2 as YENEEA. V was cut by 3 bases and J by 7 bases, with 9 bases left in between. This CDR3 has 12 residues. The CDR3 nucleotides read TGTGCCAGCAGCTTTGGGAGGAGTGGCTACACCTTC. It yields the protein CASSFGRSGYTF.

The J gene is TRBJ1-2, the V gene TRBV18; maybe TRBD1 (5 bases). Germline loops: CDR1 KGHSH, CDR2 LQKENI. The V gene lost 4 bases and the J gene lost 4 bases, with 25 bases spanning the gap. This CDR3 region has 18 residues. The CDR3 nucleotides are TGTGCCAGCTCACGAGTTGGGGCTGGGGCCCCTAAAACCTATGGCTACACCTTC. Protein sequence: CASSRVGAGAPKTYGYTF.